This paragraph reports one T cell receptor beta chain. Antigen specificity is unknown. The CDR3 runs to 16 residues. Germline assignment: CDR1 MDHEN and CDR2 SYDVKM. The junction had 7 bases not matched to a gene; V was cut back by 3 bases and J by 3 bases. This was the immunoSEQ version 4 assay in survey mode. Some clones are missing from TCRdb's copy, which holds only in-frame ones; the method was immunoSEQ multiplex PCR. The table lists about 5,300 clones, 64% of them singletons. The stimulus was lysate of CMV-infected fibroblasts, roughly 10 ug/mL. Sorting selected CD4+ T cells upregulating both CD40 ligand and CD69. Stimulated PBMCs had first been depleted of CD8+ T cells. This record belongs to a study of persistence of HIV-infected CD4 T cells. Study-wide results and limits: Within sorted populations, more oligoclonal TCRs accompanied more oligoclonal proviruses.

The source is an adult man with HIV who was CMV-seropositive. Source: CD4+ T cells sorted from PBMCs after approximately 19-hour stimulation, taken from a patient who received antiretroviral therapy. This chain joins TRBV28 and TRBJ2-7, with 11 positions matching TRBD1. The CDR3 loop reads CASSFWGQGVDYEQYF. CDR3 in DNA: TGTGCCAGCAGTTTCTGGGGACAGGGGGTTGACTACGAGCAGTACTTC.